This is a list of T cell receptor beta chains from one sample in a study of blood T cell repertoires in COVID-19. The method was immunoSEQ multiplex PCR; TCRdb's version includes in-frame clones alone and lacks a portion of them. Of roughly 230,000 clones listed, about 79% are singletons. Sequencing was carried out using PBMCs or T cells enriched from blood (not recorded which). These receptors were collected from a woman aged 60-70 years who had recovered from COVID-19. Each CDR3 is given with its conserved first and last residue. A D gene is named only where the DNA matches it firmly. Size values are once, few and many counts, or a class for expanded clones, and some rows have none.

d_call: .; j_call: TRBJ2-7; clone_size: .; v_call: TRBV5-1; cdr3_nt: TGCGCCAGCAGCTTGGTTGTCAGTCCCTACGAGCAGTACTTC; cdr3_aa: CASSLVVSPYEQYF
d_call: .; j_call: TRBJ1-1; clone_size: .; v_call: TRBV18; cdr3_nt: TGTGCCAGCTCGTCCTCCGAGGGCACTGAAGCTTTCTTT; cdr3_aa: CASSSSEGTEAFF
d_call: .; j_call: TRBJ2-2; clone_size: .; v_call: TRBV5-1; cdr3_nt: TGCGCCAGCAGCTTGGCCCTCCTGAACACCGGGGAGCTGTTTTTT; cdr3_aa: CASSLALLNTGELFF
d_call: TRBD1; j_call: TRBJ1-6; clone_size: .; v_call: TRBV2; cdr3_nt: TGTGCCAGCACGTTTTCTACAGGGGTCGGTTCACCCCTCCACTTT; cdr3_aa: CASTFSTGVGSPLHF
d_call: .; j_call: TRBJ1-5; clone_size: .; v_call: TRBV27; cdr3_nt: TGTGCCAGCAGTTCCTGGACGGGGGGAAATCAGCCCCAGCATTTT; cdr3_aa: CASSSWTGGNQPQHF
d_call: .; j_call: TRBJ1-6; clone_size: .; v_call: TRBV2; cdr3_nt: TGTGCCAGCAGTGAATTGACTTTTTATAATTCACCCCTCCACTTT; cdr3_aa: CASSELTFYNSPLHF
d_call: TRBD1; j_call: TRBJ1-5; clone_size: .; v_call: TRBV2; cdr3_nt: TGTGCCAGCAGCCAGGGGGCACAGCCCCAGCATTTT; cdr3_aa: CASSQGAQPQHF
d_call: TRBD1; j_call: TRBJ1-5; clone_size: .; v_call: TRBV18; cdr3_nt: TGTGCCAGCTCACCCTGGGACAGTAGGAATAGCAATCAGCCCCAGCATTTT; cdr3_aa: CASSPWDSRNSNQPQHF
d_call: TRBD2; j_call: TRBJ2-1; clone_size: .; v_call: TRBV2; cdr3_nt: TGTGCCAGCAGTGAAGTGCGGGGGTACAATGAGCAGTTCTTC; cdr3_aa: CASSEVRGYNEQFF
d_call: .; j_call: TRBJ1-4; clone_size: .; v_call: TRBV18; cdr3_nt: TGTGCCAGCTCGCAGGGCCCTGCAACTAATGAAAAACTGTTTTTT; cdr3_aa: CASSQGPATNEKLFF
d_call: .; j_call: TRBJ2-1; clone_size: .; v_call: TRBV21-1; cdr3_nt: TGTGCCAGCAGCGCACTTGGGGGGACCGAGCAGTTCTTC; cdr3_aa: CASSALGGTEQFF
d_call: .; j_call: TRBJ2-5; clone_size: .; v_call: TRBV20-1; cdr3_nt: TGCAGTGCTCGTGGGGAGGCGAACTGGGAGACCCAGTACTTC; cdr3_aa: CSARGEANWETQYF
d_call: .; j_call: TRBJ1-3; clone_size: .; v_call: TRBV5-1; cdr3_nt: TGCGCCAGCAGCTTGGCCACAGGGTCTGGAAACACCATATATTTT; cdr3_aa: CASSLATGSGNTIYF
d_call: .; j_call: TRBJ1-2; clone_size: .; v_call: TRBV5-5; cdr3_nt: TGTGCCAGCAGCTTTGCAGGGGCTGGCTACACCTTC; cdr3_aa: CASSFAGAGYTF
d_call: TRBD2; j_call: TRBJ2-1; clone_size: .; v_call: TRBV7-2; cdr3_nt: TGTGCCAGCAGACGAGGACTAGCGGGGATCTACAATGAGCAGTTCTTC; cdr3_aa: CASRRGLAGIYNEQFF
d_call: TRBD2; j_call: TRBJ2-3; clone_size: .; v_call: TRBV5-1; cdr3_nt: TGCGCCAGCAGCTCCATGCCTACTAGCGGGAGGGCAGATACGCAGTATTTT; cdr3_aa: CASSSMPTSGRADTQYF
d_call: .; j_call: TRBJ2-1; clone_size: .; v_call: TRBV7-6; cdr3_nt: TGTGCCAGCAGCTTAAACCCGCTAGTACTCAATGAGCAGTTCTTC; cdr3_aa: CASSLNPLVLNEQFF
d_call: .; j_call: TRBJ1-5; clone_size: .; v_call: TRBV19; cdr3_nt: TGTGCCAGTAGTTCAGGGGCAGGGGCTCAGCCCCAGCATTTT; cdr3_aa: CASSSGAGAQPQHF
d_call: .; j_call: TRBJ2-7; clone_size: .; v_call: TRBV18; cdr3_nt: TGTGCCAGCTCACAGCGCCCGACTAGTTACGAGCAGTACTTC; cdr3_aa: CASSQRPTSYEQYF
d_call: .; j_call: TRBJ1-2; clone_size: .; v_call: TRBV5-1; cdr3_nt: TGCGCCAGCAACCTAACTCCGGGACAAAGCTATGGCTACACCTTC; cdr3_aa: CASNLTPGQSYGYTF
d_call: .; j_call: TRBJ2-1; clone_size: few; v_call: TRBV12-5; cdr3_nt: TGTGCTAGTGGCGGCGCCGGGAGCGAGCAGTTCTTC; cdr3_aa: CASGGAGSEQFF
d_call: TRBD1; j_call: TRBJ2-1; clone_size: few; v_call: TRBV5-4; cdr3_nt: TGTGCCAGCAGCTCCGGGACAGAGAGGATCGGAGAGCAGTTCTTC; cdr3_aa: CASSSGTERIGEQFF
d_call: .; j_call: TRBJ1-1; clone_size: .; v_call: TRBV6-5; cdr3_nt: TGTGCCAGCAGTTTGGACAGACGCGGCACTGAAGCTTTCTTT; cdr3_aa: CASSLDRRGTEAFF
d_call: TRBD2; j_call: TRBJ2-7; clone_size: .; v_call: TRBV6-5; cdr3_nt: TGTGCCAGCGGGAGGGGCTCCGAGCAGTACTTC; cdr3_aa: CASGRGSEQYF
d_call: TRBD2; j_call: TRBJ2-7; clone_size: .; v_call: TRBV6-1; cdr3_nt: TGTGCCAGCAGTGTTTCGACTAGCGGGAGAACCTACGAGCAGTACTTC; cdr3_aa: CASSVSTSGRTYEQYF
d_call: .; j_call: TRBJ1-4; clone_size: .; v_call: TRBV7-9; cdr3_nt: TGTGCCAGCAGCTGGGGGGGCACGGAACGTAATGAAAAACTGTTTTTT; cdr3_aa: CASSWGGTERNEKLFF
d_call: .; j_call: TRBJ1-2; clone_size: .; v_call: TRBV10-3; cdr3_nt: TGTGCCATCATGGGGGAGGGTAACTATGGCTACACCTTC; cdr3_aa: CAIMGEGNYGYTF
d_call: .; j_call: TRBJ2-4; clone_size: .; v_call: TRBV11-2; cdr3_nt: TGTGCCAGCAGCCCGTACAGGCTAACGAGCAAAAACATTCAGTACTTC; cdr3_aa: CASSPYRLTSKNIQYF
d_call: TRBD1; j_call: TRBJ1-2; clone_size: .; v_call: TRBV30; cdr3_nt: TGTGCCTGGAGTGAGGAGGGGGCCAGGGGCTACACCTTC; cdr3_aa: CAWSEEGARGYTF
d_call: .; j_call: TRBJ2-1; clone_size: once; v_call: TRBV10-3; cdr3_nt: TGTGCCATCAGGATCTTCGACAGTCCCGACTCCTACAATGAGCAGTTCTTC; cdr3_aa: CAIRIFDSPDSYNEQFF
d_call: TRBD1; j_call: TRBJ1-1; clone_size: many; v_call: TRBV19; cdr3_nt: TGTGCCAGTAGTCTCCCGGGACAGCCTAACACTGAAGCTTTCTTT; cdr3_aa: CASSLPGQPNTEAFF
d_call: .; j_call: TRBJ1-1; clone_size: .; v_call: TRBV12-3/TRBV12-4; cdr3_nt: TGTGCCAGCTCAGGGTTCACTGAAGCTTTCTTT; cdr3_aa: CASSGFTEAFF
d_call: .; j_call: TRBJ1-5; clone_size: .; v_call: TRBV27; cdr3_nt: TGTGCCAGCAGCCCAGGGAGGGGTCAGCCCCAGCATTTT; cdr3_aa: CASSPGRGQPQHF
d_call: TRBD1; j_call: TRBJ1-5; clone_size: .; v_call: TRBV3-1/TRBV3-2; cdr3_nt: TGTGCCAGCAGCCAATCAGGGGGCGGGCAGCCCCAGCATTTT; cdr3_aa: CASSQSGGGQPQHF
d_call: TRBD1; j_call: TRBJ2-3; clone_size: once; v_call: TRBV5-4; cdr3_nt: TGTGCCAGCAGCACAGGGGGGAACACAGATACGCAGTATTTT; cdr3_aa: CASSTGGNTDTQYF
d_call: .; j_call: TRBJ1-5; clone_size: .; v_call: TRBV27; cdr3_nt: TGTGCCAGCAGTTTATTCAGGGGCGGCAATCAGCCCCAGCATTTT; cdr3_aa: CASSLFRGGNQPQHF
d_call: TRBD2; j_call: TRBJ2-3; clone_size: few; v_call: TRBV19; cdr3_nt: TGTGCCAGTAGTACTAGCGGGAGTAATACAGATACGCAGTATTTT; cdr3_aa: CASSTSGSNTDTQYF
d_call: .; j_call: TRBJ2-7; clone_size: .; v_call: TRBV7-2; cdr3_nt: TGTGCCAGCGCCGACCCTGGGCTAGCCGCCTCCTACGAGCAGTACTTC; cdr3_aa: CASADPGLAASYEQYF
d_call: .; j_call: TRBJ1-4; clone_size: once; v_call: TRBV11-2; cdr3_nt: TGTGCCAGCAGCTTATACCGGGAGAATGAAAAACTGTTTTTT; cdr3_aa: CASSLYRENEKLFF
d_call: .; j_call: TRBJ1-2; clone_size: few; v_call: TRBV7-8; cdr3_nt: TGTGCCAGCAGCCTAGATCGGGGGACCAACTATGGCTACACCTTC; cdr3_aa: CASSLDRGTNYGYTF
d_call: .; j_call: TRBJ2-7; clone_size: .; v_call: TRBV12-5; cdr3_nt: TGTGCTAGTGGTTTGTTACAGGGTTGGGAGCAGTACTTC; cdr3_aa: CASGLLQGWEQYF
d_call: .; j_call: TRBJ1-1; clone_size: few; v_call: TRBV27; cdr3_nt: TGTGCCAGCAGTTTCCAGGGTGGCACTGAAGCTTTCTTT; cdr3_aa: CASSFQGGTEAFF
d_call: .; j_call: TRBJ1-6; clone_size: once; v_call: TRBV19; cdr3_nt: TGTGCCAGTAGTATAAGTTTAGGGGCAGCCGGCGATTCACCCCTCCACTTT; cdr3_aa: CASSISLGAAGDSPLHF
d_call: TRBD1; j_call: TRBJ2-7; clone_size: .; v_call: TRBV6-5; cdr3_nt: TGTGCCAGCAGCTGGACAGGGAACGAGCAGTACTTC; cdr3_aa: CASSWTGNEQYF
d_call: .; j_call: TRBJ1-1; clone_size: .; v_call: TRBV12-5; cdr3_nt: TGTGCTAGTGGACGTCAGGAAGTCACTGAAGCTTTCTTT; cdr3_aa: CASGRQEVTEAFF
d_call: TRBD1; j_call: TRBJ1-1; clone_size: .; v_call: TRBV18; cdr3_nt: TGTGCCAGCTCAGAGGGGGCGAGGTCAAACACTGAAGCTTTCTTT; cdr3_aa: CASSEGARSNTEAFF
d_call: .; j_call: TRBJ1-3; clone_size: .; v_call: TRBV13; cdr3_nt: TGTGCCAGCAGCTCGAGGAGCTCTGGAAACACCATATATTTT; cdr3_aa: CASSSRSSGNTIYF
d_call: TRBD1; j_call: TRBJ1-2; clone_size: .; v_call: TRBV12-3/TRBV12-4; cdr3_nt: TGTGCCAGCAGCTTACAGGGGGCGCGTGGCTACACCTTC; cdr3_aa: CASSLQGARGYTF
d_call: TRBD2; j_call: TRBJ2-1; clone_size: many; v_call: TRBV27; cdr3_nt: TGTGCCAGCAGTTCGCTCGGGACTAACAATGAGCAGTTCTTC; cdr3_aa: CASSSLGTNNEQFF
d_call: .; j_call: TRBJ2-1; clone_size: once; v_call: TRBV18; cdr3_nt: TGTGCCAGCTCCTATGGGCAGAACTCCTACAATGAGCAGTTCTTC; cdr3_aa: CASSYGQNSYNEQFF
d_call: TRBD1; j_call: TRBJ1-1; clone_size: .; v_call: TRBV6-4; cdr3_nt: TGTGCCCGTCAGACAGGGTCCCTCAACACTGAAGCTTTCTTT; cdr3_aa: CARQTGSLNTEAFF
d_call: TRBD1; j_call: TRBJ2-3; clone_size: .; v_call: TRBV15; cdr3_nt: TGTGCCACCAGCAGTCGGACAGGGGTTGCAGATACGCAGTATTTT; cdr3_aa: CATSSRTGVADTQYF